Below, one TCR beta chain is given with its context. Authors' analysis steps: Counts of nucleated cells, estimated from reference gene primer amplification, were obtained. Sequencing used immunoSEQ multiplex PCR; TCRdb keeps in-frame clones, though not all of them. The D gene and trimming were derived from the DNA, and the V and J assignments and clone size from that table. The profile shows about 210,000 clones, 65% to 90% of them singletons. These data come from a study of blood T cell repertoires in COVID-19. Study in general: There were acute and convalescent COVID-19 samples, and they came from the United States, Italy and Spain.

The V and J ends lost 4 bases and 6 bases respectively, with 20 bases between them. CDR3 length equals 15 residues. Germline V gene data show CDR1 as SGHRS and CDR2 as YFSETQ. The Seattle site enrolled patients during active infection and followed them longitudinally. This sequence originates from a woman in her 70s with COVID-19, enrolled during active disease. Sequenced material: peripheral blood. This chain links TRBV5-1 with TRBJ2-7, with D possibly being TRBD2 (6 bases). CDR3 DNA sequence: TGCGCCAGCAGCAAAATACGGGAGCCGGTTGGCGAGCAGTACTTC. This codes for CASSKIREPVGEQYF.